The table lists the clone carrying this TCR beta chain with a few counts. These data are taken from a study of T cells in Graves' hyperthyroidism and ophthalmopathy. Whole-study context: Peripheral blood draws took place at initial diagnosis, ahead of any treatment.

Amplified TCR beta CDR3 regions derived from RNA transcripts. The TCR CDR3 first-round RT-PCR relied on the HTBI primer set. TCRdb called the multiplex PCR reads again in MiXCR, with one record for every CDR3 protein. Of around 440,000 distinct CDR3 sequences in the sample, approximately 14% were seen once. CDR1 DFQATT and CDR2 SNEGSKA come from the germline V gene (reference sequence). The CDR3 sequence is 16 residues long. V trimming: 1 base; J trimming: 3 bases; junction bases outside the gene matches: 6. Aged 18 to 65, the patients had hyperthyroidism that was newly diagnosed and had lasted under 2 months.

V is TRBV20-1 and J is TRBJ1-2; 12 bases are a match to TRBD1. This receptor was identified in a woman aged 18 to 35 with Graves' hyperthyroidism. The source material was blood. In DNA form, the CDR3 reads TGCAGTGCTAGAGGTTGGGGGACAGGGGGCGACTATGGCTACACCTTC. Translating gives CSARGWGTGGDYGYTF.